This T cell receptor (beta chain) comes out of a study of shared clonotypes between healthy human individuals. Study-wide results and limits: For naive CD4 cells, roughly 5% of clonotypes were shared across a handful of donors.

CDR3 length equals 16 residues. V trimming: 1 base; J trimming: 0 bases; junction bases outside the gene matches: 6. The V gene's germline CDR1 is LNHNV and CDR2 YYDKDF (reference sequence). CD45RO-negative cells were positively selected for CCR7, leaving out terminally differentiated effector memory CD45RA+ cells. As for this clone: Its antigen is still unknown.

Assay: immunoSEQ multiplex PCR; the TCRdb copy retains only in-frame clones and omits some. The table includes about 2,100,000 clones, under 95% detected once. J is TRBJ2-7 and V is TRBV15; 7 positions agree with TRBD1. This TCR derives from a man younger than 30 in good health. Some clones in this sample may be carry-over from other donors' samples. The sequenced material came from naive CD8+ T cells from PBMCs. The CDR3 spells CATSRARTGLSYEQYF. CDR3 coding DNA: TGTGCCACCAGCAGAGCCAGGACAGGACTCTCCTACGAGCAGTACTTC.